These T cell receptor beta chains were read from a single sample in a study of Graves' ophthalmopathy and Graves' hyperthyroidism. TCRdb reprocessed the multiplex PCR reads with MiXCR, giving one entry per CDR3 protein. This sample has about 700,000 distinct CDR3 sequences, with 35% to 50% found just once. The sample comprised peripheral blood. The receptors shown here come from an adult man with Graves' ophthalmopathy. Each CDR3 is given with its conserved first and last residue. A D gene is named only where the DNA matches it firmly. Clone size is shown for a subset of rows, as once, few, many or a class of expanded clone.

v_gene,abundance,j_gene,d_gene,CDR3nt,CDR3aa
TRBV2,many,TRBJ2-7,TRBD2,TGTGCCAGCACTCTAGCGGGATCCTACGAGCAGTACTTC,CASTLAGSYEQYF
TRBV7-9,many,TRBJ1-2,TRBD1,TGTGCCAGCAGCCTGGCCGGGACAGGACTTACCTATGGCTACACCTTC,CASSLAGTGLTYGYTF
TRBV20-1,NA,TRBJ2-7,TRBD2,TGCAGTGCTAGTCATAGGGCGGGAGGGCCCCACGAGCAGTACTTC,CSASHRAGGPHEQYF
TRBV7-7,NA,TRBJ2-7,NA,TGTGCCAGCAGCCCGGGCCCTCTTTACGAGCAGTACTTC,CASSPGPLYEQYF
TRBV10-2,many,TRBJ1-2,TRBD1,TGCGCCAGCACCGACGGGACAGGGGGATACTATGGCTACACCTTC,CASTDGTGGYYGYTF
TRBV7-2,few,TRBJ1-5,NA,TGTGCCAGCAGCCCCAACCCCAGGTCCTCTAGCAATCAGCCCCAGCATTTT,CASSPNPRSSSNQPQHF
TRBV7-2,few,TRBJ2-7,NA,TGTGCCAGCAGCTTCGTCCGGAGCTCCTACGAGCAGTACTTC,CASSFVRSSYEQYF
TRBV2,once,TRBJ1-2,NA,TGTACCAGCAACAGGGCGACTGGCTACACCTTC,CTSNRATGYTF
TRBV15,many,TRBJ2-7,NA,TGTGCCACCAGCGGAGAGGGCGGGGAGCAGTACTTC,CATSGEGGEQYF
TRBV7-2,NA,TRBJ2-3,NA,TGTGCCAGCAGCTTAGCCCTGCCTACAGATACGCAGTATTTT,CASSLALPTDTQYF
TRBV7-2,NA,TRBJ1-1,NA,TGTGCCAGCAGCGTACGGGGGGGCGCTGAAGCTTTCTTT,CASSVRGGAEAFF
TRBV29-1,many,TRBJ2-5,NA,TGCAGCGTTGTGAAGGGAAGAGAGACCCAGTACTTC,CSVVKGRETQYF
TRBV10-3,NA,TRBJ2-7,NA,TGTGCCATCAGTGAGGAATCCCGTAATGAGCAGTACTTC,CAISEESRNEQYF
TRBV20-1,NA,TRBJ2-7,NA,TGCAGTGCTAGAAGGGCCGCTAACGAGCAGTACTTC,CSARRAANEQYF
TRBV20-1,NA,TRBJ1-1,TRBD1,TGCAGTGCCCCGCGGACAGGGGTGGACACTGAAGCTTTCTTT,CSAPRTGVDTEAFF
TRBV15,NA,TRBJ2-7,NA,TGTGCCACCAGCAGAGGCGTGCGGGGAAACTCCTACGAGCAGTACTTC,CATSRGVRGNSYEQYF
TRBV7-9,NA,TRBJ2-5,TRBD2,TGTGCCAGCAGTTGGACTAGCGGGAGTGGGACCCAGTACTTC,CASSWTSGSGTQYF